This T cell receptor beta chain is from a study of T cells after yellow fever vaccination. Overall study: Preparation of the low-cell-number fractions used SMART-Seq v4 Ultra Low Input. Findings of the study overall: It was a small share of clonotypes that appeared in both CD4 and CD8 compartments. The study re-detected most primary-vaccination clones after the booster (under 97% CD4, 80% to 90% CD8).

This clonotype was observed a handful of times. The antigen is undetermined. Each CDR3 protein gets one entry after TCRdb re-called the 5' RACE reads with MiXCR. This repertoire shows approximately 300,000 distinct CDR3 sequences, roughly a tenth found once; its top ten account for approximately 3%. This clonotype was obtained from a man aged 18-30 years who received the YFV17D yellow fever vaccine. The specimen comprised CD4+ T cells sorted from PBMCs, sampled 45 days after the yellow fever booster vaccination.

The DNA for the CDR3 is TGCAGTGCTAAATGGGGGGCGCGGTACACTGAAGCTTTCTTT. This encodes CSAKWGARYTEAFF. The chain recombines TRBV20-1 with TRBJ1-1, with D maybe TRBD1 (6 bases). The CDR3 covers 14 residues. V was cut by 4 bases and J by 3 bases, with 15 bases left in between. CDR1 is DFQATT, CDR2 SNEGSKA, per germline (reference sequence).